These T cell receptor beta chains were read from a single sample in a study of a mutant IDH1 vaccine in newly diagnosed glioma. Their antigen targets remain unknown. Produced via immunoSEQ multiplex PCR; TCRdb's table is partial and in-frame only. The table records roughly 50,000 clones, roughly four fifths of them present only once. This specimen consisted of PBMCs, obtained from a glioma patient whose treatment included an IDH1 peptide vaccine. These receptors were collected from a man aged 25-45 years with glioma. Each CDR3 is given with its conserved first and last residue. Fields, in order: J gene, CDR3 length, D gene, clone size, V gene, CDR3 protein, CDR3 DNA. The D gene is left open where the match is weak. Only some rows state a clone size, as once, few, many or a class for expanded clones.

>TRBJ2-7|14|TRBD1|once|TRBV29-1
CSAEDGTGGVEQYF
TGCAGCGCAGAGGACGGGACAGGGGGCGTTGAGCAGTACTTC
>TRBJ1-2|16|.|.|TRBV2
CASETDQGKRNYGYTF
TGTGCCAGCGAAACGGATCAGGGAAAAAGGAACTATGGCTACACCTTC
>TRBJ1-1|15|.|.|TRBV5-1
CASGGDTLRSTEAFF
TGCGCCAGCGGAGGGGACACCTTACGGAGCACTGAAGCTTTCTTT
>TRBJ1-2|13|.|.|TRBV6-5
CATSNLNNYGYTF
TGTGCCACCTCTAACCTTAACAACTATGGCTACACCTTC
>TRBJ2-3|11|.|.|TRBV7-9
CASRFTDTQYF
TGTGCCAGCAGATTCACAGATACGCAGTATTTT
>TRBJ1-4|17|.|.|TRBV19
CASSTRAGGGANEKLFF
TGTGCCAGTAGTACCCGGGCAGGCGGAGGGGCTAATGAAAAACTGTTTTTT
>TRBJ2-3|15|.|.|TRBV6-5
CASRKFIRGWDTQYF
TGTGCCAGCAGAAAATTTATTAGGGGATGGGATACGCAGTATTTT
>TRBJ1-2|14|.|.|TRBV19
CASSRAGVDYGYTF
TGTGCCAGTTCTAGAGCCGGCGTGGACTATGGCTACACCTTC
>TRBJ2-5|15|.|few|TRBV7-9
CASSLPQGYQETQYF
TGTGCCAGCAGCTTACCACAGGGCTATCAAGAGACCCAGTACTTC
>TRBJ1-4|14|.|.|TRBV27
CASALQGDNEKLFF
TGTGCCAGCGCCTTACAAGGAGATAATGAAAAACTGTTTTTT
>TRBJ2-1|14|.|.|TRBV12-5
CASGWVPGLREQFF
TGTGCTAGTGGTTGGGTGCCGGGATTGCGGGAGCAGTTCTTC
>TRBJ1-1|15|.|.|TRBV4-2
CASSPYDRDYTEAFF
TGTGCCAGCAGCCCATATGACAGAGACTACACTGAAGCTTTCTTT
>TRBJ2-7|15|TRBD1|.|TRBV6-5
CASSNSGTELYEQYF
TGTGCCAGCAGTAACTCCGGGACAGAACTCTACGAGCAGTACTTC
>TRBJ2-7|15|.|once|TRBV5-8
CASSHPDRSSYEQYF
TGTGCCAGCAGTCATCCCGACAGGAGCTCCTACGAGCAGTACTTC
>TRBJ1-1|16|TRBD1|.|TRBV18
CASSATGVRVNTEAFF
TGTGCCAGCTCAGCAACAGGGGTGAGAGTGAACACTGAAGCTTTCTTT
>TRBJ1-2|14|.|.|TRBV29-1
CSVEWGWGGYGYTF
TGCAGCGTTGAATGGGGTTGGGGAGGCTATGGCTACACCTTC
>TRBJ1-1|13|TRBD1|.|TRBV27
CASNSDRGTEAFF
TGTGCCAGCAACTCAGACAGGGGCACTGAAGCTTTCTTT
>TRBJ1-5|13|.|.|TRBV28
CASSLFAGQPQHF
TGTGCCAGCAGTTTATTTGCCGGTCAACCCCAGCATTTT
>TRBJ1-2|14|TRBD1|.|TRBV5-5
CASSSSGGNYGYTF
TGTGCCAGCAGCTCCTCAGGGGGTAACTATGGCTACACCTTC
>TRBJ2-2|21|.|.|TRBV5-1
CASSFPYYPTLSQSNTGELFF
TGCGCCAGCAGCTTCCCCTACTACCCGACACTCTCCCAAAGTAACACCGGGGAGCTGTTTTTT
>TRBJ2-5|13|.|.|TRBV28
CASTLDVRETQYF
TGTGCCAGCACCTTGGACGTCCGAGAGACCCAGTACTTC
>TRBJ2-5|11|.|.|TRBV5-1
CASMYQETQYF
TGCGCCAGCATGTACCAAGAGACCCAGTACTTC
>TRBJ1-2|17|.|.|TRBV5-8
CASSLGAGKSTNYGYTF
TGTGCCAGCAGCTTGGGAGCGGGAAAATCAACTAACTATGGCTACACCTTC
>TRBJ1-2|13|.|.|TRBV18
CASSPGGNYGYTF
TGTGCCAGCTCACCAGGCGGAAACTATGGCTACACCTTC
>TRBJ1-2|15|.|.|TRBV6-1
CASRLDGVGNYGYTF
TGTGCCAGCAGGTTGGACGGGGTCGGGAACTATGGCTACACCTTC
>TRBJ2-7|13|.|.|TRBV15
CATSRDKMYEQYF
TGTGCCACCAGCAGAGATAAAATGTACGAGCAGTACTTC
>TRBJ2-7|12|.|.|TRBV5-4
CASSGSAYEQYF
TGTGCCAGCTCGGGGTCAGCCTACGAGCAGTACTTC
>TRBJ1-2|16|.|.|TRBV15
CATSSHPDARALGYTF
TGTGCCACCAGCAGCCACCCGGACGCGAGAGCCTTAGGCTACACCTTC
>TRBJ1-1|13|TRBD1|.|TRBV29-1
CSVRTGGGTEAFF
TGCAGCGTTCGGACAGGCGGGGGCACTGAAGCTTTCTTT
>TRBJ2-7|17|.|.|TRBV19
CASSIGPGRPNRWEQYF
TGTGCCAGTAGTATAGGACCAGGGAGACCCAATCGGTGGGAGCAGTACTTC
>TRBJ2-7|15|.|.|TRBV15
CATSRDQSGRYEQYF
TGTGCCACCAGCAGAGATCAGTCAGGGAGGTACGAGCAGTACTTC
>TRBJ2-5|14|TRBD2|.|TRBV6-5
CASSGLAAGETQYF
TGTGCCAGCAGCGGTCTAGCGGCCGGAGAGACCCAGTACTTC
>TRBJ2-5|15|.|.|TRBV9
CASSVALGKQETQYF
TGTGCCAGCAGCGTAGCTCTGGGAAAACAAGAGACCCAGTACTTC
>TRBJ2-3|17|TRBD2|once|TRBV5-4
CASSRGGAGPSTDTQYF
TGTGCCAGCAGCCGGGGGGGCGCAGGGCCTAGCACAGATACGCAGTATTTT
>TRBJ2-7|12|.|.|TRBV10-3
CAISGRDYEQYF
TGTGCCATCAGTGGCCGGGACTACGAGCAGTACTTC
>TRBJ2-5|15|.|.|TRBV5-1
CASSLDPFSRETQYF
TGCGCCAGCAGCTTGGACCCTTTTTCCCGAGAGACCCAGTACTTC
>TRBJ2-5|14|.|.|TRBV6-1
CASAEWWGQETQYF
TGTGCCAGCGCAGAATGGTGGGGCCAAGAGACCCAGTACTTC
>TRBJ2-2|15|TRBD1|few|TRBV18
CASSPSGQGAGELFF
TGTGCCAGCTCACCATCGGGACAGGGGGCCGGGGAGCTGTTTTTT
>TRBJ2-7|13|.|.|TRBV30
CASAHRWSYEQYF
TGTGCCTCGGCCCACAGGTGGAGTTACGAGCAGTACTTC
>TRBJ1-4|16|.|.|TRBV14
CASSLSKTGLNEKLFF
TGTGCCAGCAGCCTAAGCAAAACTGGACTTAATGAAAAACTGTTTTTT
>TRBJ2-5|15|.|.|TRBV28
CASRFGGRNWETQYF
TGTGCCAGCAGATTTGGGGGACGGAATTGGGAGACCCAGTACTTC
>TRBJ2-1|16|.|.|TRBV4-1
CASSPQAFDSYNEQFF
TGCGCCAGCAGCCCCCAGGCTTTCGACTCCTACAATGAGCAGTTCTTC
>TRBJ2-5|12|.|.|TRBV6-1
CASTIPGVTQYF
TGTGCCAGCACTATACCAGGGGTAACCCAGTACTTC